Given below is one TCR beta chain in context. Its specificity is not known. In germline, CDR1 is MNHEY, CDR2 SMNVEV (reference sequence). The CDR3 runs 18 residues. Losses at the gene ends were 1 base for V and 0 bases for J; bases not matched to a gene: 12. The sample is drawn from a study of long-term antiretroviral therapy in people with HIV. Overall study results and limits: Blood dating 2004 to 2017 may reflect older ART regimens.

A v3.0 immunoSEQ assay was performed at survey level. For every sample, sequencing targeted about 40,000-50,000 T-cell genomes. Some clones are missing from TCRdb's copy, which holds only in-frame ones; the method was immunoSEQ multiplex PCR. The sample holds 35,000 to 45,000 clones, approximately 86% seen once. This material consisted of unsorted PBMCs, taken just before starting antiretroviral therapy. The genes are TRBV27 and TRBJ2-7, with 7 bases aligning to TRBD1. This sequence originates from a woman aged 18 to 35 with HIV. CDR3 nucleotides: TGTGCCAGCAGTTTATTGAGAATGTCAGACAGGGACTCCTACGAGCAGTACTTC. Its translation is CASSLLRMSDRDSYEQYF.